This T cell receptor beta chain is from a study of blood T cell repertoires in COVID-19. Overall study context: Material from acute and convalescent COVID-19 was sourced from the United States, Italy and Spain. T cells, B-cell-depleted T cells, or PBMCs supplied cDNA or gDNA.

Cohort placement rested on clinical history that participants reported themselves. Authors' processing steps: Amplified reference gene primers provided the basis for estimating nucleated cell counts. The method was immunoSEQ multiplex PCR; TCRdb's version includes in-frame clones alone and lacks a portion of them. V, J and clone size were drawn from that table, and D and trimming were deduced from the DNA. The data contain roughly 220,000 clones, around 88% of them singletons. This CDR3 contains 18 residues. Trimming took 2 bases from V and 0 from J, leaving 18 bases between them. Germline-derived CDR1 and CDR2 are LGHNA and YSLEER.

This TCR was sampled from a woman in her fifties or sixties with acute COVID-19. The rearrangement joins TRBV4-3 to TRBJ2-3; D might be TRBD2 (6 bases). The sequenced sample was PBMCs or T cells enriched from blood (not recorded which). CDR3 sequence: CASSQRSGGGLSTDTQYF. DNA for the CDR3: TGCGCCAGCAGCCAACGGAGTGGGGGAGGCCTTAGCACAGATACGCAGTATTTT.